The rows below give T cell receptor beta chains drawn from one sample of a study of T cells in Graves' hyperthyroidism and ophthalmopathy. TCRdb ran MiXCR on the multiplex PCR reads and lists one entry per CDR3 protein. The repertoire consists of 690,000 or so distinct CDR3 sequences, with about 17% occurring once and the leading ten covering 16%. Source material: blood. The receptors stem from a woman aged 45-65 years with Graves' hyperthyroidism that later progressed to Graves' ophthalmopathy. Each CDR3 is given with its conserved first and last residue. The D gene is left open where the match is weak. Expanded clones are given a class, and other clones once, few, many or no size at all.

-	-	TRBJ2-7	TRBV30	TGTGCCTGGAGTGTGAGCAGGGACGGCGAGCAGTACTTC	CAWSVSRDGEQYF
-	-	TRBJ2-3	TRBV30	TGTGCCTGGAATGAGGACACAGATACGCAGTATTTT	CAWNEDTDTQYF
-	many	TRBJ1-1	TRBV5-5	TGTGCCAGCAGCTTGGAACAGGGTTGGACTGAAGCTTTCTTT	CASSLEQGWTEAFF
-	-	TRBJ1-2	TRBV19	TGTGCCAGTAGTATAGGACCCAACGGCTACACCTTC	CASSIGPNGYTF
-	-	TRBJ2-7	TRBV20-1	TGCAGTGCTAGTCTAGCTGGCTCCTACGAGCAGTACTTC	CSASLAGSYEQYF
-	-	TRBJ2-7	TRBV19	TGTGCCAGTAGCCCCGGGGCAGCCTACGAGCAGTACTTC	CASSPGAAYEQYF
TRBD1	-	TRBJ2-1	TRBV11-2	TGTGCCAGCAAAGGCGGGACAGGGGAGTACAATGAGCAGTTCTTC	CASKGGTGEYNEQFF
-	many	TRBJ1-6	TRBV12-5	TGTGCTAGTGGTTTGGTTAGTAGTGCCAGACGTTCACCCCTCCACTTT	CASGLVSSARRSPLHF
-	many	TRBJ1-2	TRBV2	TGTGCCAGCAGTGAAGCGTCCCCACGGCAGGGGAATAACTATGGCTACACCTTC	CASSEASPRQGNNYGYTF
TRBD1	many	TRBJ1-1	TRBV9	TGTGCCAGCAGCGCTACAGGGGGCACTGAAGCTTTCTTT	CASSATGGTEAFF
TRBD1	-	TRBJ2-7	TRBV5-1	TGCGCCAGCAGCGGAGCCGGGACAGGGAGGTCCTACGAGCAGTACTTC	CASSGAGTGRSYEQYF
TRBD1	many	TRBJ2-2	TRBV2	TGTGCCAGCAGTGAACAGGGGGTCGGGACCGGGGAGCTGTTTTTT	CASSEQGVGTGELFF
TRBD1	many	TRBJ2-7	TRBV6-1	TGTGCCAGCAGTTACGGGACAGGGGCCTACGAGCAGTACTTC	CASSYGTGAYEQYF
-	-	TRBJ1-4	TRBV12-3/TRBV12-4	TGTGCCAGCAGAGGGGACGCAGATGAAAAACTGTTTTTT	CASRGDADEKLFF
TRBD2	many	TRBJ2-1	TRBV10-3	TGTGCCATCAGAACCGGGACTAGCGGGGGGCGGTACAATGAGCAGTTCTTC	CAIRTGTSGGRYNEQFF
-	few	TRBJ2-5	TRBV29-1	TGCAGCGTTGAAGATCGATCTAGTCCCAGAGAGACCCAGTACTTC	CSVEDRSSPRETQYF
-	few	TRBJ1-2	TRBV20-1	TGCAGTGCTAGGTTCGGGGGTCAGAACTATGGCTACACCTTC	CSARFGGQNYGYTF
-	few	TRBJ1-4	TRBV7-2	TGTGCCAGCAGCTTAGGTGGAGGGGATGAAAAACTGTTTTTT	CASSLGGGDEKLFF
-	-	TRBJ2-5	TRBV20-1	TGCAGTGTACCACCGGGGGAGGAGACCCAGTACTTC	CSVPPGEETQYF
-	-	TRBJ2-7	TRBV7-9	TGTGCCAGCAGCTTAGGGCGAATGGCAGATACGCCGTACGAGCAGTACTTC	CASSLGRMADTPYEQYF
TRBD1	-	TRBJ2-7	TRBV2	TGTGCCAGCAGTGACGAGGACAGGGGCGAGCAGTACTTC	CASSDEDRGEQYF
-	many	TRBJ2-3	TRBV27	TGTGCCAGCACCACGGACCTCACAGATACGCAGTATTTT	CASTTDLTDTQYF
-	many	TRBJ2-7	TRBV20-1	TGCAGTGCTAGTGGGTGGAACAGCCCCTACGAGCAGTACTTC	CSASGWNSPYEQYF
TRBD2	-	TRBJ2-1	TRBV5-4	TGTGCCAGCAGCCTACTACTAGCGGGGGTCTACAATGAGCAGTTCTTC	CASSLLLAGVYNEQFF
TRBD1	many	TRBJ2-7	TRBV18	TGTGCCAGCTCTCCCGGACAGGGAAGCTCCTACGAGCAGTACTTC	CASSPGQGSSYEQYF
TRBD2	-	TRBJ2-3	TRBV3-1	TGTGCCAGCACAGAGGGGAGGGCCGATACGCAGTATTTT	CASTEGRADTQYF
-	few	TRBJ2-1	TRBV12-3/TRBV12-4	TGTGCCAGCAGTTTTGAGGGGAACCCTGGGCAGTTCTTC	CASSFEGNPGQFF
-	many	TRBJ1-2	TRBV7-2	TGTGCCAGCAGCTCGATGGGGGCGAACTATGGCTACACCTTC	CASSSMGANYGYTF
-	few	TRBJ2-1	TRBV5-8	TGTGCCAGCAGCTTTTCTGTGAGCTCCTACAATGAGCAGTTCTTC	CASSFSVSSYNEQFF
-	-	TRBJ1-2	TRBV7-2	TGTGCCAGCAGCTTGTGGGGCTCCGGCTACACCTTC	CASSLWGSGYTF
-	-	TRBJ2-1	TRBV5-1	TGCGCCAGCAGTCCCGTGGGGATAAGCTCCTACAATGAGCAGTTCTTC	CASSPVGISSYNEQFF
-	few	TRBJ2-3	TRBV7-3	TGTGCCAGCAGCTTACAGGGAAGGGGAGTAGATACGCAGTATTTT	CASSLQGRGVDTQYF
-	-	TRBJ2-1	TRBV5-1	TGCGCCAGCAGCATGGGGCTACAAAGTCGGAGTCCCTACAATGAGCAGTTCTTC	CASSMGLQSRSPYNEQFF
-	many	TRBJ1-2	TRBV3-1	TGTGCCAGCAGTCAACAACAGGGAGACTATGGCTACACCTTC	CASSQQQGDYGYTF
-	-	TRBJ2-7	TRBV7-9	TGTGCCAGCAGCAAAAAAGGGCGAGGAGTCGAGCAGTACTTC	CASSKKGRGVEQYF
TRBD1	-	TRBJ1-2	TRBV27	TGTGCCAGCAGTTTGGGACAGGGGGAAATTTATGGCTACACCTTC	CASSLGQGEIYGYTF
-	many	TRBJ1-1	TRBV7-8	TGTGCCAGCAGCCGAGATGGGGACTTGAACACTGAAGCTTTCTTT	CASSRDGDLNTEAFF
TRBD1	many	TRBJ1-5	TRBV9	TGTGCCAGCAGCGATACAGGGGGGATTCAGCCCCAGCATTTT	CASSDTGGIQPQHF